Included here is one T cell receptor (beta chain) sequence, with context. The sample belongs to a study of blood T cell repertoires in COVID-19. Across the whole study: COVID-19 samples from acute and convalescent phases originated in the United States, Italy and Spain. Nucleic acid was either cDNA or gDNA, and it came from T cells, B-cell-depleted T cells, or PBMCs.

Only in-frame clones appear in the TCRdb table, and some are missing; sequencing was by immunoSEQ multiplex PCR. This table has approximately 52,000 clones, 75% to 95% appearing once. The TCR comes from a man aged 50-59 years with active COVID-19. The sequenced sample was peripheral blood.

The CDR3 protein is CASSPLSMRRGGENEQYF. The DNA of the CDR3 is TGTGCCAGCAGTCCTCTTTCTATGAGGAGGGGTGGCGAAAACGAGCAGTACTTC. The J gene is TRBJ2-7, the V gene TRBV6-6, with a possible D match to TRBD2 (6 bases). The CDR3 totals 18 residues. V was clipped by 5 bases and J by 5 bases, with 28 bases between them. The germline CDR1 and CDR2 sequences are MNHNY and SVGAGI (reference sequence).